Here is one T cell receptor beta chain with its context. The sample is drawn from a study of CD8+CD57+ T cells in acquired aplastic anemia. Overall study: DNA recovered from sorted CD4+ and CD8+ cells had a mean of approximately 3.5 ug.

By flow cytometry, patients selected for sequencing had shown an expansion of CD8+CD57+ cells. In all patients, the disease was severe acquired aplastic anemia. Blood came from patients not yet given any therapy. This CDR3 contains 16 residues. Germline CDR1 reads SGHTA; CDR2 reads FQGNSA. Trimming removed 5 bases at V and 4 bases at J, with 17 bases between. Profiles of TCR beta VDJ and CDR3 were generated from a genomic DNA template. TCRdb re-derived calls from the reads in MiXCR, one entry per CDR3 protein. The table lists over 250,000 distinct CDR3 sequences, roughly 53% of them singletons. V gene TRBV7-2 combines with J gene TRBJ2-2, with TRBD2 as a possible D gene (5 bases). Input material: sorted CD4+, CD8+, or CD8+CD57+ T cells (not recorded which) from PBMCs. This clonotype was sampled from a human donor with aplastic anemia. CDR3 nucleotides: TGTGCCAGCAGCCCTCGGACTCGGTTTGGCACCGGGGAGCTGTTTTTT. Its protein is CASSPRTRFGTGELFF. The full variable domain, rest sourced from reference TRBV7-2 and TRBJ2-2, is GAGVSQSPSNKVTEKGKDVELRCDPISGHTALYWYRQSLGQGLEFLIYFQGNSAPDKSGLPSDRFSAERTGGSVSTLTIQRTQQEDSAVYLCASSPRTRFGTGELFFGEGSRLTVL.